This T cell receptor (beta chain) emerged from a study of T-cell memory formation after mild COVID-19. The length of the CDR3 is 13 residues. Deletions cut 5 bases from V and 7 bases from J, with 12 bases between. Germline-derived CDR1 and CDR2 are DFQATT and SNEGSKA (reference sequence). The study, taken as a whole, reports: CD4+ bias marked clones expanding day 15 to 37, unlike balanced contracting clones. Pre-infection memory carried some responding clones, suggesting that cross-reactive memory joined. Contracting clones localized mainly to CM and EM when CD4+ and mainly to EMRA when CD8+. Among clones peaking at day 37 in the second wave, SARS-CoV-2 specificity remained unconfirmed.

TCRdb redid the calling of the 5' RACE reads with MiXCR, one entry per CDR3 protein. The repertoire holds about 400,000 distinct CDR3 sequences, with roughly 26% as singletons. This clonotype was counted between two and nine times. Its matching antigen is unknown. This sequence joins TRBV20-1 and TRBJ2-6; D assignment may be TRBD1 or TRBD2 (5 bases each). This clonotype was obtained from an adult woman who had mild COVID-19 (a few samples of this study predate the infection). Cell type and time point are not known. Sequenced: PBMCs or a T cell subset sorted from them (not recorded which). The CDR3 DNA follows: TGCAGTGCTGGGGGTCAGGGAGCCAACGTCCTGACTTTC. Protein sequence: CSAGGQGANVLTF.